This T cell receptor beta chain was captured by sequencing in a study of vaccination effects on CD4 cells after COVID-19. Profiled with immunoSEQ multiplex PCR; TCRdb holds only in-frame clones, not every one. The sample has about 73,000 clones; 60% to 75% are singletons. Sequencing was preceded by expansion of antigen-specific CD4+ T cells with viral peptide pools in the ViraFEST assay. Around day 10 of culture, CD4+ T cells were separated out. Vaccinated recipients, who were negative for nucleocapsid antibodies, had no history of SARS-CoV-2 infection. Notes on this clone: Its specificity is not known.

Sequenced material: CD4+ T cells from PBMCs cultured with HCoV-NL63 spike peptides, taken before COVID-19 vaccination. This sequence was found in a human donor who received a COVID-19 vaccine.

CDR3 nucleotides: TGTGCCAGCAGCCGGGACATCTCTAACTATGGCTACACCTTC. This translates into CASSRDISNYGYTF. The chain links TRBV7-9 to TRBJ1-2, with D perhaps matching TRBD1 (6 bases). Germline CDR1 and CDR2: SEHNR and FQNEAQ (reference sequence). CDR3 length: 14 residues. V lost 5 bases and J lost 0, with 10 bases in between.